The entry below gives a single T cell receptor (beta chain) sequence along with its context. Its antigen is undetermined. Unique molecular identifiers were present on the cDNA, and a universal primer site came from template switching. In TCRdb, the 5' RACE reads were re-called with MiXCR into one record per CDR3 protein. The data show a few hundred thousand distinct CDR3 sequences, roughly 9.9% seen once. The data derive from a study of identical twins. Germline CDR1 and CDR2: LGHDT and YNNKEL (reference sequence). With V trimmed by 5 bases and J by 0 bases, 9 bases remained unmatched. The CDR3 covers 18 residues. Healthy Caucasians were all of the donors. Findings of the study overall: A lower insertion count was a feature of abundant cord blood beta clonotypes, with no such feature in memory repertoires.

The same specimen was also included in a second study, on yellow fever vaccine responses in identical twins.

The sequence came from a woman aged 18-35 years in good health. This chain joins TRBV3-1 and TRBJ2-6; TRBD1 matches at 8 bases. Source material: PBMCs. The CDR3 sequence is CASSWAGTGFSGANVLTF. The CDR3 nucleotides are TGTGCCAGCAGCTGGGCCGGGACAGGATTCTCTGGGGCCAACGTCCTGACTTTC.